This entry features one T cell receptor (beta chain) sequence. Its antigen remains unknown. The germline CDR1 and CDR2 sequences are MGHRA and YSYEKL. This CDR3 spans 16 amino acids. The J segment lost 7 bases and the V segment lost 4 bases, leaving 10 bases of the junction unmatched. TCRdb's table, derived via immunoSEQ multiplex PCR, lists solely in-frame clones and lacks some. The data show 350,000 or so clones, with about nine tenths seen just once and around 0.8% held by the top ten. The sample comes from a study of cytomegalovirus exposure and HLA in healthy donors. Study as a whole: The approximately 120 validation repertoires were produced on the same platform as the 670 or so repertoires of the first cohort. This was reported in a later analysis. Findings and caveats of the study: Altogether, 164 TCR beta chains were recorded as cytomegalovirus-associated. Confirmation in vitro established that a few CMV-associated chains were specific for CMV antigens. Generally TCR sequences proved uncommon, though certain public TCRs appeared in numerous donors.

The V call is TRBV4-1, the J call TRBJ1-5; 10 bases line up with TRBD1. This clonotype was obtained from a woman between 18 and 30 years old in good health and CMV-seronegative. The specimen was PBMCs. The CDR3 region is CASSPDMTGGWQPQHF. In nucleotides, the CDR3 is TGCGCCAGCAGCCCAGATATGACAGGGGGCTGGCAGCCCCAGCATTTT.